These 27 T cell receptor beta chains share one sample of origin, sequenced in a study of shared clonotypes between healthy human individuals. Sequenced by immunoSEQ multiplex PCR; TCRdb stores in-frame clones only, minus some. In the table there are roughly 720,000 clones, 90% of which are singletons. The sequencing input was memory CD8+ T cells from PBMCs. Subset described: CD45RO+ cells pooled with CCR7-negative TemRA cells. These receptor sequences come from a man aged 18 to 35 in good health. Some clones in this sample may be carry-over from other donors' samples.

This chain links TRBV15 with TRBJ2-7, with TRBD1 identical over 7 bases. The CDR3 length is 14 residues. V was pared by 2 bases and J by 5 bases, with 6 bases of the junction left unmatched. In germline, CDR1 is LNHNV, CDR2 YYDKDF (reference sequence). This chain's CDR3 is CATSRRQGSHEQYF. The CDR3 nucleotides are TGTGCCACCAGCAGACGACAGGGTTCCCACGAGCAGTACTTC. Complete variable domain (other parts from reference TRBV15 and TRBJ2-7): DAMVIQNPRYQVTQFGKPVTLSCSQTLNHNVMYWYQQKSSQAPKLLFHYYDKDFNNEADTPDNFQSRRPNTSFCFLDIRSPGLGDTAMYLCATSRRQGSHEQYFGPGTRLTVT.

Only one count was recorded for this clone. The chain links TRBV9 to TRBJ2-2; maybe TRBD2 (6 bases). The CDR3 has 16 amino acids. Trimming took off 7 bases at V and 6 bases at J, with 22 bases between the two ends. Germline V gives CDR1 SGDLS, CDR2 YYNGEE. The CDR3 coding sequence is TGTGCCAGCGGGTCAACCGGAACTAGCCCCGCCGGGGAGCTGTTTTTT. The encoded protein is CASGSTGTSPAGELFF.

This CDR3 reads CAEPLRPVTTGELFF. In DNA, the CDR3 is TGTGCCGAACCCCTTCGACCCGTAACCACCGGGGAGCTGTTTTTT. The rearrangement links TRBV10-3 to TRBJ2-2; D uncertain. V shed 11 bases and J shed 4 bases, with 20 bases lying between them. Germline-derived CDR1 and CDR2 are ENHRY and SYGVKD. The CDR3 consists of 15 residues.

V is TRBV18 and J is TRBJ2-7, with D tentatively TRBD2 (5 bases). Between the trimmed V and J ends, which lost 1 base and 7 bases, there was a span of 14 bases. CDR1 KGHSH and CDR2 LQKENI come from the germline V gene. The CDR3 loop spans 14 amino acids. The CDR3 nucleotides read TGTGCCAGCTCACCACTGGAGGATCGGAGGGAGCAGTACTTC. Translated: CASSPLEDRREQYF. Using reference TRBV18 and TRBJ2-7 for the parts outside the CDR3, the full variable domain is NAGVMQNPRHLVRRRGQEARLRCSPMKGHSHVYWYRQLPEEGLKFMVYLQKENIIDESGMPKERFSAEFPKEGPSILRIQQVVRGDSAAYFCASSPLEDRREQYFGPGTRLTVT.

This chain links TRBV14 with TRBJ1-2; D unclear. Germline-derived CDR1 and CDR2 are SGHDN and FVKESK. This CDR3 spans 14 amino acids. The germline V and J ends were trimmed by 1 base and 3 bases, with 9 bases remaining between them. The CDR3 loop is CASSQAKGYYGYTF. In DNA, the CDR3 is TGTGCCAGCAGCCAAGCTAAGGGCTACTATGGCTACACCTTC.

The genes are TRBV25-1 and TRBJ2-1, with D hard to call. Trimming pared 4 bases from V and 7 bases from J, leaving 8 bases between. The CDR3 extends over 12 amino acids. CDR1 and CDR2 (germline): MGHDK, SYGVNS. CDR3 protein: CASSVSWNEQFF. The CDR3 DNA reads TGTGCCAGCAGTGTGTCGTGGAATGAGCAGTTCTTC.

The chain has TRBV2 and TRBJ1-1; unclear D gene. V was clipped by 2 bases and J by 7 bases, with 20 bases between them. The CDR3 loop spans 16 amino acids. Germline V gives CDR1 SNHLY, CDR2 FYNNEI. The CDR3 protein is CASSEKLTAFESEAFF. CDR3 DNA: TGTGCCAGCAGTGAAAAGCTAACAGCTTTTGAGAGTGAAGCTTTCTTT. The full variable domain, completed using reference TRBV2 and TRBJ1-1, is EPEVTQTPSHQVTQMGQEVILRCVPISNHLYFYWYRQILGQKVEFLVSFYNNEISEKSEIFDDQFSVERPDGSNFTLKIRSTKLEDSAMYFCASSEKLTAFESEAFFGQGTRLTVV.

This chain uses TRBV28 with TRBJ2-7, with TRBD1 identical over 8 bases. V gave up 3 bases and J gave up 6 bases; unmatched junction bases: 7. The CDR3 runs 14 residues. CDR1 is MDHEN and CDR2 is SYDVKM in the germline V gene. CDR3 loop: CASSFGQGFLEQYF. CDR3 DNA: TGTGCCAGCAGTTTCGGACAGGGTTTCCTCGAGCAGTACTTC.

The V gene is TRBV5-1, the J gene TRBJ2-7; D is undetermined. The CDR3 sequence is 15 residues long. The V end was cut by 2 bases, the J end by 2 bases, with 14 bases between. The V gene's germline CDR1 is SGHRS and CDR2 YFSETQ. CDR3 in amino acids: CASSLNRLRPYEQYF. The CDR3, as DNA: TGCGCCAGCAGCTTAAACAGATTAAGGCCCTACGAGCAGTACTTC.

This clone came up once. The CDR3 DNA follows: TGTGCCAGCAGCGTAGAAGGAGCGGGAGCAACAGATACGCAGTATTTT. Translation: CASSVEGAGATDTQYF. The chain has TRBV9 and TRBJ2-3; TRBD2 aligns across 8 bases. The CDR3 has 16 amino acids. The junction had 6 bases not matched to a gene; V was cut back by 0 bases and J by 3 bases. Germline V gene sequence: CDR1 SGDLS, CDR2 YYNGEE.

The V and J genes are TRBV6-6 and TRBJ2-5; D perhaps matches TRBD2 (7 bases). Trimming removed 10 bases from V and 3 bases from J, with 15 bases in between. Germline loops: CDR1 MNHNY, CDR2 SVGAGI (reference sequence). The CDR3 is made up of 13 amino acids. The chain's CDR3 is CATVRGAKETQYF. Here the CDR3 DNA reads TGTGCCACTGTCCGGGGGGCGAAAGAGACCCAGTACTTC.

This chain uses TRBV6-4 with TRBJ2-5; D gene uncertain. Germline values: CDR1 MRHNA, CDR2 SNTAGT. The CDR3 has 13 residues. Trimming took 4 bases from V and 2 from J, leaving 8 bases between them. The CDR3 bases are TGTGCCAGCAGTGCCAACCCACAAGAGACCCAGTACTTC. Translation gives CASSANPQETQYF.

The DNA for the CDR3 is TGTGCCAGTAACGGGGGGACTAGCGGTCCCTACGAGCAGTACTTC. This encodes CASNGGTSGPYEQYF. The V call is TRBV19, the J call TRBJ2-7, with 11 bases aligning to TRBD2. In germline, CDR1 is LNHDA, CDR2 SQIVND (reference sequence). Losses at the gene ends were 7 bases for V and 2 bases for J; bases not matched to a gene: 7. This CDR3 is 15 amino acids long.

CDR3 coding DNA: TGTGCCAGCAGCTTAGACGGGACAGGCGGAAACACCATATATTTT. This codes for CASSLDGTGGNTIYF. The V and J genes are TRBV7-8 and TRBJ1-3, with TRBD1 identical over 8 bases. Germline assignment: CDR1 SGHVS and CDR2 FQNEAQ. This CDR3 is built from 15 residues. Germline trimming cut 1 base from V and 4 bases from J; bases unmatched to any gene: 3. Full variable domain (missing parts from reference TRBV7-8 and TRBJ1-3): GAGVSQSPRYKVAKRGQDVALRCDPISGHVSLFWYQQALGQGPEFLTYFQNEAQLDKSGLPSDRFFAERPEGSVSTLKIQRTQQEDSAVYLCASSLDGTGGNTIYFGEGSWLTVV.

The rearrangement uses TRBV9 and TRBJ2-1; TRBD2 might be the D (5 bases). The germline gives CDR1 SGDLS, CDR2 YYNGEE. The length of the CDR3 is 15 residues. Trimming took off 0 bases at V and 4 bases at J, with 11 bases between the two ends. The CDR3 nucleotides read TGTGCCAGCAGCGTAGAAGACTATCAATACAATGAGCAGTTCTTC. It encodes CASSVEDYQYNEQFF.

The genes are TRBV27 and TRBJ1-2, with D perhaps matching TRBD1 (6 bases). V was clipped by 3 bases and J by 4 bases, with 15 bases between them. The CDR3 has 15 amino acids. Looked up from germline, CDR1 is MNHEY and CDR2 is SMNVEV (reference sequence). The CDR3 protein is CASSFNAGASYGYTF. In DNA, the CDR3 is TGTGCCAGCAGTTTCAATGCAGGGGCCAGCTATGGCTACACCTTC.

Regarding this clone: An end of the junction differs from the germline gene, which may be a read error. The rearrangement uses TRBV27 and TRBJ2-7, with 8 bases matching TRBD2. Germline CDR1 MNHEY, CDR2 SMNVEV (reference sequence). The CDR3 has 11 amino acids. The CDR3 region is CASNWGLGKLF. CDR3 bases: TGTGCCAGCAATTGGGGACTAGGAAAACTCTTC.

The genes are TRBV28 and TRBJ2-7; D call uncertain. CDR1 and CDR2 (germline): MDHEN, SYDVKM. The V gene lost 4 bases and the J gene lost 4 bases, with 23 bases spanning the gap. CDR3 length equals 17 residues. The CDR3 DNA is TGTGCCAGCAGTTCCTCTAGAATGGCAGCTGACCCTTACGAGCAGTACTTC. It is translated as CASSSSRMAADPYEQYF.

V is TRBV19 and J is TRBJ1-2, with D perhaps TRBD1 (5 bases). Germline loops: CDR1 LNHDA, CDR2 SQIVND (reference sequence). V was pared by 5 bases and J by 5 bases, with 21 bases between. The CDR3 is 16 residues long. The CDR3: CASSENPGPSLYGYTF. The CDR3 DNA sequence: TGTGCCAGTAGTGAAAATCCGGGACCGAGTCTTTATGGCTACACCTTC.

J is TRBJ2-7 and V is TRBV27; tentatively, D is TRBD2 (5 bases). Germline V gene lookup returns CDR1 MNHEY and CDR2 SMNVEV (reference sequence). The V end was cut by 0 bases, the J end by 0 bases, with 9 bases between. This CDR3 has 15 amino acids. Here the CDR3 reads CASSLSAAYSYEQYF. CDR3 bases: TGTGCCAGCAGTTTATCAGCGGCTTACTCCTACGAGCAGTACTTC.

This sequence joins TRBV5-8 and TRBJ2-5; tentatively, D is TRBD2 (6 bases). Germline CDR1 and CDR2: SGHTS and YDEGEE. The CDR3 contains 16 residues. The ends were cut back, 4 bases at V and 2 bases at J, with 18 bases in the middle. As DNA, the CDR3 is TGTGCCAGCAGCCGACTCGGGAGTCCGTGGCAAGAGACCCAGTACTTC. Amino acid sequence: CASSRLGSPWQETQYF.

In its sample, this clone was seen once. The genes are TRBV5-5 and TRBJ1-2; weak D call: TRBD1 (6 bases). V was trimmed by 4 bases and J by 2 bases, leaving 12 bases between them. Germline lookup yields CDR1 SGHKS and CDR2 YYEKEE (reference sequence). This CDR3 is 14 amino acids long. In DNA, the CDR3 is TGTGCCAGCAGCGATAACAGGGCGAACTATGGCTACACCTTC. Amino acids: CASSDNRANYGYTF.

The rearrangement joins TRBV9 to TRBJ2-5; D is unclear. Germline CDR1 SGDLS, CDR2 YYNGEE. V was shortened by 3 bases and J by 2 bases, with 14 bases between the two germline ends. The CDR3 runs 15 residues. The CDR3, as DNA: TGTGCCAGCAGCGGAGTTGGGGTCCCGCAAGAGACCCAGTACTTC. Protein product: CASSGVGVPQETQYF. Full variable domain (missing parts from reference TRBV9 and TRBJ2-5): DSGVTQTPKHLITATGQRVTLRCSPRSGDLSVYWYQQSLDQGLQFLIQYYNGEERAKGNILERFSAQQFPDLHSELNLSSLELGDSALYFCASSGVGVPQETQYFGPGTRLLVL.

This chain links TRBV7-6 with TRBJ2-5, with a possible D match to TRBD2 (5 bases). Trimming took 5 bases from V and 2 from J, leaving 15 bases between them. The CDR3 consists of 15 residues. Germline assignment: CDR1 SGHVS and CDR2 FNYEAQ. The CDR3 protein is CASSPRLWTQETQYF. Here the CDR3 DNA reads TGTGCCAGCAGCCCGAGACTTTGGACTCAAGAGACCCAGTACTTC. Looking up the rest from reference TRBV7-6 and TRBJ2-5 gives the full variable domain: GAGVSQSPRYKVTKRGQDVALRCDPISGHVSLYWYRQALGQGPEFLTYFNYEAQQDKSGLPNDRFSAERPEGSISTLTIQRTEQRDSAMYRCASSPRLWTQETQYFGPGTRLLVL.

The CDR3 region has the DNA TGTGCCAGCAGCCCCACGCCCGTAAAGCGGGCCCGAGAGACCCAGTACTTC. Protein: CASSPTPVKRARETQYF. The chain couples TRBV11-3 to TRBJ2-5, with a tentative D call TRBD2 (6 bases). CDR1 is SGHNT and CDR2 is YENEEA in the germline V gene. V was cut by 5 bases and J by 4 bases, with 23 bases left in between. This CDR3 region has 17 residues.

CDR3 sequence reads: CASSPPREGPGELFF. CDR3 DNA sequence: TGTGCCAGCAGTCCCCCCCGGGAAGGGCCGGGGGAGCTGTTTTTT. The chain uses TRBV28 and TRBJ2-2, with D maybe TRBD2 (5 bases). The CDR3 loop spans 15 amino acids. Germline assignment: CDR1 MDHEN and CDR2 SYDVKM. The V and J ends lost 5 bases and 8 bases respectively, with 18 bases between them.

V is TRBV25-1 and J is TRBJ1-1, with D possibly TRBD1 on 6 matching bases. The V end lost 4 bases, the J end lost 4 bases, and 13 bases lay between the germline ends. This CDR3 contains 14 residues. Germline assignment: CDR1 MGHDK and CDR2 SYGVNS. CDR3 coding DNA: TGTGCCAGCAGTGGGTTGGAGGGGGTCACTGAAGCTTTCTTT. It is translated as CASSGLEGVTEAFF. The complete variable domain, with remaining parts taken from reference TRBV25-1 and TRBJ1-1, reads EADIYQTPRYLVIGTGKKITLECSQTMGHDKMYWYQQDPGMELHLIHYSYGVNSTEKGDLSSESTVSRIRTEHFPLTLESARPSHTSQYLCASSGLEGVTEAFFGQGTRLTVV.